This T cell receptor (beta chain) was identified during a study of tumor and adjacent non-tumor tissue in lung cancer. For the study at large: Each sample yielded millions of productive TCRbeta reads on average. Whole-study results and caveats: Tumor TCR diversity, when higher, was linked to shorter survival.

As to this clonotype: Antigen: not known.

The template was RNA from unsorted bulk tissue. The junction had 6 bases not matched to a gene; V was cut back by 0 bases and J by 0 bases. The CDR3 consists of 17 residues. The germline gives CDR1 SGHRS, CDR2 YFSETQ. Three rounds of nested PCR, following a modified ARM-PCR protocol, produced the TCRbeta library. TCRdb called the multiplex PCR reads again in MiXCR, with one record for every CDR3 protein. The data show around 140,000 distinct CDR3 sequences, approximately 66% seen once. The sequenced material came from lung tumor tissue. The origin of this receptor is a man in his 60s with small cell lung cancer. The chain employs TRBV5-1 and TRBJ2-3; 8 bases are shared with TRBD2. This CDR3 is CASSLGLAWSSTDTQYF. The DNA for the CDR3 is TGCGCCAGCAGCTTGGGACTAGCGTGGTCTAGCACAGATACGCAGTATTTT. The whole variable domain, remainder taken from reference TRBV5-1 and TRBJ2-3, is KAGVTQTPRYLIKTRGQQVTLSCSPISGHRSVSWYQQTPGQGLQFLFEYFSETQRNKGNFPGRFSGRQFSNSRSEMNVSTLELGDSALYLCASSLGLAWSSTDTQYFGPGTRLTVL.